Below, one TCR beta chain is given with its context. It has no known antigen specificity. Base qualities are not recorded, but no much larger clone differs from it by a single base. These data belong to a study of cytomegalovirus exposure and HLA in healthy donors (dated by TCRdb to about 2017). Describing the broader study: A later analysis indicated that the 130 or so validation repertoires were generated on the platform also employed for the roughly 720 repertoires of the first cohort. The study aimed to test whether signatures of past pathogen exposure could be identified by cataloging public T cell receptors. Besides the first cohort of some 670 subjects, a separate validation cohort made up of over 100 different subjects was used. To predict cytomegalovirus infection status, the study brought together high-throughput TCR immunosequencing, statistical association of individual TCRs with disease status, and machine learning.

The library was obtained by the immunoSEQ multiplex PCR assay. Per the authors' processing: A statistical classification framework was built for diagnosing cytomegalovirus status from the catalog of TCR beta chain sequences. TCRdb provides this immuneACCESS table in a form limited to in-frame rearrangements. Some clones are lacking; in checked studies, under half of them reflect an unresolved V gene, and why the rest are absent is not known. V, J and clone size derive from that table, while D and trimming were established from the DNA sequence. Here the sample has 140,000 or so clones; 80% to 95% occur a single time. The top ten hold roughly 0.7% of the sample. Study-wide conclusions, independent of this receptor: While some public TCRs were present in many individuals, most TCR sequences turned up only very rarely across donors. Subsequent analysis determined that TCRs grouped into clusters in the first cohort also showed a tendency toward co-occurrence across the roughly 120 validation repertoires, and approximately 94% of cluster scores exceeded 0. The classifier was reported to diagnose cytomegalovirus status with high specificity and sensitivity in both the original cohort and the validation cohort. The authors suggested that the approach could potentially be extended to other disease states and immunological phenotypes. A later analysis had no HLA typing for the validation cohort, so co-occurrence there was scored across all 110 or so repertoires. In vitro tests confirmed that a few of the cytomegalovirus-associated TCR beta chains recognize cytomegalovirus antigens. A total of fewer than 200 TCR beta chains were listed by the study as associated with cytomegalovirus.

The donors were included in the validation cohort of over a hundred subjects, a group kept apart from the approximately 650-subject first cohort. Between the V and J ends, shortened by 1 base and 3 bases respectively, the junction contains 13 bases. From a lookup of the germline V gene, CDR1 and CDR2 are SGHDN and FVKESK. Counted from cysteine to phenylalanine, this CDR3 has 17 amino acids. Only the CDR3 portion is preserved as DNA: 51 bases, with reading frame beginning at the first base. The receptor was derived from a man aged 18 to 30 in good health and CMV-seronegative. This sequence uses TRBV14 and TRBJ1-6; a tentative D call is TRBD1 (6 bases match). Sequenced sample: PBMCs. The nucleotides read TGTGCCAGCAGCCAAGGGGGGCAGCCTCGCTATAATTCACCCCTCCACTTT. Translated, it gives CASSQGGQPRYNSPLHF.